These T cell receptor beta chains were read from a single sample in a study of shared clonotypes between healthy human individuals. Assay used: immunoSEQ multiplex PCR; TCRdb lists only in-frame clones, some missing. Among around 700,000 clones, more than 70% were seen once, and the ten largest hold 1.8%. The sample taken for sequencing was memory CD4+ T cells sorted from blood. The receptor source for this set is a woman between 25 and 40 years old in good health. CDR3s include the opening cysteine and the closing phenylalanine or tryptophan. D genes are given only for firm matches. Clone sizes are given selectively: once, few, many, or a class where the clone is expanded.

clone size,J gene,D gene,V gene,CDR3 DNA,CDR3 protein
few,TRBJ1-5,TRBD1,TRBV15,TGTGCCACCAGCAGAGATTGGGGAGGGGGCGTCAATCAGCCCCAGCATTTT,CATSRDWGGGVNQPQHF
NA,TRBJ2-5,TRBD2,TRBV19,TGTGCCAGTAGTATGCTGGCGGAGGGAGGGGAGACCCAGTACTTC,CASSMLAEGGETQYF
NA,TRBJ1-5,NA,TRBV21-1,TGTGCCAGCAGCAAAGTGCTGGGCGTGGGATACAATCAGCCCCAGCATTTT,CASSKVLGVGYNQPQHF
NA,TRBJ2-7,NA,TRBV4-1,TGCGCCAGCAGCCAAGTCCCGGGGACCCTCAACGAGCAGTACTTC,CASSQVPGTLNEQYF
NA,TRBJ1-5,NA,TRBV19,TGTGCCAGTAGTATAGAGTGGCTTTCGAATCAGCCCCAGCATTTT,CASSIEWLSNQPQHF
once,TRBJ2-6,NA,TRBV2,TGTGCCAGCAGTGTAGGGCAGACCTCTGGGGCCAACGTCCTGACTTTC,CASSVGQTSGANVLTF
NA,TRBJ2-3,TRBD2,TRBV15,TGTGCCACCAGCAGAGGTTCTAGCGGGAATGTAGATACGCAGTATTTT,CATSRGSSGNVDTQYF
NA,TRBJ2-7,TRBD2,TRBV6-1,TGTGCCAGCAGTGAAGGGACTAGCGGGTCCTACGAGCAGTACTTC,CASSEGTSGSYEQYF
few,TRBJ2-4,TRBD2,TRBV7-6,TGTGCCAGCAGCTCCGGGGGGGGCGTTAACATTCAGTACTTC,CASSSGGGVNIQYF
NA,TRBJ2-7,NA,TRBV2,TGTGCCAGCACCTCGACTACCTACGAGCAGTACTTC,CASTSTTYEQYF
NA,TRBJ2-7,NA,TRBV27,TGTGCCAGCAGAACAGGGCTAACCGTCTCCTACGAGCAGTACTTC,CASRTGLTVSYEQYF
NA,TRBJ2-5,NA,TRBV28,TGTGCCAGCTCACGGATTCAAGAGACCCAGTACTTC,CASSRIQETQYF
NA,TRBJ2-7,TRBD2,TRBV5-5,TGTGCCAGCAGCCAGGGACTAGCGGTTACCTACGAGCAGTACTTC,CASSQGLAVTYEQYF
NA,TRBJ2-5,NA,TRBV10-3,TGTGCCATCAATAATTACCCCCAAGAGACCCAGTACTTC,CAINNYPQETQYF
NA,TRBJ1-4,NA,TRBV19,TGTGCCAGTAACCCAAAGGCGGCCGGGTCGATTAATGAAAAACTGTTTTTT,CASNPKAAGSINEKLFF
NA,TRBJ2-1,NA,TRBV2,TGTGCCAGCAGGGACGGGGAGACCTACAATGAGCAGTTCTTC,CASRDGETYNEQFF
NA,TRBJ1-2,NA,TRBV2,TGTGGCAGCACTGAGGAACGCGTTGGGTTTTCTACCTTC,CGSTEERVGFSTF
NA,TRBJ2-1,NA,TRBV7-9,TGTGCCAGCAGCTTGACCCAGGGGACCTACAATGAGCAGTTCTTC,CASSLTQGTYNEQFF
NA,TRBJ2-2,TRBD2,TRBV19,TGTGCCAGTATCGGGACTAGCGGGACCGGGGAGCTGTTTTTT,CASIGTSGTGELFF
few,TRBJ2-7,NA,TRBV11-2,TGTGCCAGCAGCTTAGGTCCAAACTACGAGCAGTACTTC,CASSLGPNYEQYF
NA,TRBJ2-1,TRBD2,TRBV5-1,TGCGCCAGCAGCTTGGCCGCGGGACTAGCGGCTCCCTGGAATGAGCAGTTCTTC,CASSLAAGLAAPWNEQFF
NA,TRBJ2-7,TRBD1,TRBV4-1,TGCGCCAGCAGCCAAGTAAATATGGGGACAGGGGTGCGCGAGCAGTACTTC,CASSQVNMGTGVREQYF
NA,TRBJ2-3,TRBD2,TRBV5-4,TGTGCCAGCAGCTGGGGGACTAGCGGGGGAACAGATACGCAGTATTTT,CASSWGTSGGTDTQYF
NA,TRBJ2-3,NA,TRBV27,TGTGCCAGCAGTCCTAACCGACTTACAGATACGCAGTATTTT,CASSPNRLTDTQYF
NA,TRBJ1-2,NA,TRBV7-8,TGTGCCAGCAGCCCTTCCCCAGGGGTTAGCTATGGCTACACCTTC,CASSPSPGVSYGYTF
NA,TRBJ1-2,NA,TRBV19,TGTGCCAGTAGTGTGGACGCTAGAGATGGTGGCTACACCTTC,CASSVDARDGGYTF
NA,TRBJ2-3,TRBD1,TRBV7-3,TGTGCCAGCAGCTCCACTACAGGGGGACTCACAGATACGCAGTATTTT,CASSSTTGGLTDTQYF
NA,TRBJ1-4,NA,TRBV19,TGTGCCACCCGACTCACGAGGGATGAAAAACTGTTTTTT,CATRLTRDEKLFF
NA,TRBJ2-1,TRBD2,TRBV19,TGTGCCAGTACCCTAGCGGGAGCAAGGGGCAATGAGCAGTTCTTC,CASTLAGARGNEQFF
NA,TRBJ2-7,NA,TRBV7-8,TGTGCCAGCAGCTTAGATCGGGTTGACGGGGAGCAGTACTTC,CASSLDRVDGEQYF
NA,TRBJ1-5,NA,TRBV2,TGTGCCAGCAGGAGGGGAGGGGGTGGCCAGCCCCAGCATTTT,CASRRGGGGQPQHF
NA,TRBJ2-1,TRBD2,TRBV19,TGTGCCAGTAGTTTGCCGACTAGCGGCTTTGAGCAGTTCTTC,CASSLPTSGFEQFF
NA,TRBJ1-2,NA,TRBV18,TGTGCCAGCTCACCGGAGGTCGGTCGGGGGCAAGGAAGATATGGCTACACCTTC,CASSPEVGRGQGRYGYTF
NA,TRBJ1-2,NA,TRBV14,TGTGCCAGCAGCGAACAGGAGAACTATGGCTACACCTTC,CASSEQENYGYTF
many,TRBJ2-5,TRBD2,TRBV5-1,TGCGCCAGCAGCGGGACTAGCGGGGAAGAGACCCAGTACTTC,CASSGTSGEETQYF
NA,TRBJ2-7,TRBD2,TRBV6-6,TGTGCCAGCAGTTACAACTTAGCGGGAGGGAACGAGCAGTACTTC,CASSYNLAGGNEQYF
NA,TRBJ2-1,NA,TRBV11-2,TGTGCCAGCAGCTTAGATCTAAGGAATGAGCAGTTCTTC,CASSLDLRNEQFF
NA,TRBJ2-7,TRBD2,TRBV4-1,TGCGCCAGCAGCCAAGTTGATGCGTCTTGGGGACTAGCGGGGCGACGATACGAGCAGTACTTC,CASSQVDASWGLAGRRYEQYF
NA,TRBJ1-2,NA,TRBV6-5,TGTGCCAGCAGTTACTCGGTACACGGGGCCAACTATGGCTACACCTTC,CASSYSVHGANYGYTF
NA,TRBJ2-7,TRBD1,TRBV4-1,TGCGCCAGCAGTACCGACAGGGCGCGATCCTACGAGCAGTACTTC,CASSTDRARSYEQYF
NA,TRBJ2-2,NA,TRBV4-2,TGTGCCAGCAGCCAAGATCGAGCGGGTGGATTGCACCGGGGAGCTGTTTTT,CASSQDRAGGLHRGAVF